This T cell receptor beta chain was profiled in a study of post-analysis software for immune sequencing data. Study background: The cohort encompassed relapsing-remitting, secondary progressive and progressive-relapsing multiple sclerosis disease courses. Study outcomes and limitations: Samples prepared in the same batch strongly co-clustered by F measure. Comparison with controls showed significantly lower normalized Chao1 diversity in multiple sclerosis patients. TRBV segments more frequent in patients than in controls numbered five and included TRBV5-6, TRBV5-1 and TRBV20-1.

Every TCR beta cDNA library bore unique molecular identifiers. When about 0.95 to 10 million T cells were used, they gave some 520,000 cDNA molecules. Each CDR3 protein is one row after TCRdb ran MiXCR on the PCR reads. The sample lists a few hundred thousand distinct CDR3 sequences; 39% were seen once. Regarding this clonotype: Its specificity is unknown.

The germline gives CDR1 SGHRS, CDR2 YFSETQ. The CDR3 totals 14 residues. Between the trimmed V and J ends, which lost 0 bases and 11 bases, there was a span of 17 bases. This TCR was recovered from a girl aged 2-10 years with multiple sclerosis. This chain joins TRBV5-1 and TRBJ1-1, with no clear D. Sequenced input: blood. The CDR3, as DNA: TGCGCCAGCAGCTTGGGCGCGGACCCCTTGGCGGCTTTCTTT. Translation gives CASSLGADPLAAFF.